The rows below give T cell receptor beta chains drawn from one sample of a study of chemoradiotherapy in HPV16-positive cancers. Sequenced by immunoSEQ multiplex PCR; TCRdb stores in-frame clones only, minus some. The data contain approximately 27,000 clones, 84% of them seen just once; the ten biggest clones take up 5% to 6.5%. Sequenced here: blood, sampled from a patient who underwent chemoradiotherapy. These receptors were collected from a human donor with HPV-associated anogenital cancer. Each CDR3 is given with its conserved first and last residue. D genes are given only for firm matches. Clone size is stated in some rows and not others, as once, few, many or a class when expanded.

TRBV7-9	-	TRBD2	TRBJ2-6	16	TGTGCCAGCAGCCCTTTAGCGGGTGCTGGGGCCAACGTCCTGACTTTC	CASSPLAGAGANVLTF
TRBV5-1	-	-	TRBJ2-3	14	TGCGCCAGCAGCACAGGAGGGGGAACAGATACGCAGTATTTT	CASSTGGGTDTQYF
TRBV14	-	-	TRBJ2-1	13	TGTGCCAGCAGCCAAGATCGTATAAATGAGCAGTTCTTC	CASSQDRINEQFF
TRBV30	-	-	TRBJ2-1	10	TGTGCCTGGGCCTACAATGAGCAGTTCTTC	CAWAYNEQFF
TRBV7-2	-	-	TRBJ1-2	13	TGTGCCAGCAGCTTAAACAGGAACTATGGCTACACCTTC	CASSLNRNYGYTF
TRBV15	-	-	TRBJ2-4	17	TGTGCCACCCGCGATGGTATCGGAATTGGGGCCAAAAACATTCAGTACTTC	CATRDGIGIGAKNIQYF
TRBV18	-	-	TRBJ1-2	15	TGTGCCAGCTCACCATCACCAGGGCCTAACTATGGCTACACCTTC	CASSPSPGPNYGYTF
TRBV30	-	-	TRBJ1-2	12	TGTGCCTGGAGTGTACGCAGGGATGGCTACACCTTC	CAWSVRRDGYTF
TRBV5-1	few	TRBD1	TRBJ1-2	14	TGCGCCAGTGGTCTGGGACAGGGGAACTATGGCTACACCTTC	CASGLGQGNYGYTF
TRBV5-1	-	TRBD1	TRBJ2-7	14	TGCGCCAGCAGCATGGACAGGGACTTCTACGAGCAGTACTTC	CASSMDRDFYEQYF
TRBV19	-	-	TRBJ1-1	13	TGTGCCAGTAGTATCTCTGTGAACACTGAAGCTTTCTTT	CASSISVNTEAFF
TRBV29-1	-	-	TRBJ1-2	15	TGCAGCGTTGAGGTAGGGACCCTCTCGGATGGTGGCTACACCTTC	CSVEVGTLSDGGYTF
TRBV6-1	-	-	TRBJ1-3	16	TGTGCCAGCAGTGAATTGCCTCCGGACACTGGAAACACCATATATTTT	CASSELPPDTGNTIYF
TRBV5-4	-	TRBD1	TRBJ1-2	15	TGTGCCAGCAGCTCCGTGACAGGGGGGGACTATGGCTACACCTTC	CASSSVTGGDYGYTF
TRBV28	few	-	TRBJ1-1	14	TGTGCCAGCAGTTTGGACAGAAGGAACGCTGAAGCTTTCTTT	CASSLDRRNAEAFF
TRBV19	once	-	TRBJ1-1	11	TGTGCCAGTAGTATCGAGGTTGAAGCTTTCTTT	CASSIEVEAFF
TRBV9	few	-	TRBJ1-2	15	TGTGCCAGCAGCGTAGGTGACAGGTCTTTCTATGGCTACACCTTC	CASSVGDRSFYGYTF
TRBV11-1	-	-	TRBJ1-4	13	TGTGCCAGCAGCCCGGACAGTGTCTGGGGACTGTTTTTT	CASSPDSVWGLFF
TRBV5-1	-	TRBD2	TRBJ2-3	16	TGCGCCAGCAGCATGGAAGGGAGCGGGGGCACAGATACGCAGTATTTT	CASSMEGSGGTDTQYF
TRBV5-1	-	-	TRBJ2-3	13	TGCGCCAGCAGCTCCGACAGCTGGGATACGCAGTATTTT	CASSSDSWDTQYF
TRBV9	-	TRBD1	TRBJ1-2	16	TGTGCCAGCAGCGTAGGGATACCGGGACAGGGGGGAGGCTACACCTTC	CASSVGIPGQGGGYTF
TRBV27	once	-	TRBJ2-3	20	TGTGCCAGCAGTTATCTAACCTTATCAGGGACAACCGACTTCCAGGATACGCAGTATTTT	CASSYLTLSGTTDFQDTQYF
TRBV5-6	-	TRBD1	TRBJ2-6	17	TGTGCCAGCACCAAGCAGGGGGCCGCAACTGGGGCCAACGTCCTGACTTTC	CASTKQGAATGANVLTF
TRBV7-9	once	-	TRBJ1-1	14	TGTGCCAGCAGCCCAAACCGGGCCTACACTGAAGCTTTCTTT	CASSPNRAYTEAFF
TRBV4-1	-	-	TRBJ1-3	16	TGCGCCAGCAGCCAAGAATGGGAAGGGGCTGGAAACACCATATATTTT	CASSQEWEGAGNTIYF
TRBV11-2	-	-	TRBJ2-2	16	TGTGCCAGCAGCTCCCTTGACAGGGGAGGGCCCGGGGAGCTGTTTTTT	CASSSLDRGGPGELFF
TRBV5-1	once	-	TRBJ2-1	17	TGCGCCAGCAGCTTGGTGGGGGCGGGGGTACAATACAATGAGCAGTTCTTC	CASSLVGAGVQYNEQFF
TRBV27	-	-	TRBJ2-5	17	TGTGCCAGCAGTAAATTGACTTACGGGGGACAAGGAGAGACCCAGTACTTC	CASSKLTYGGQGETQYF
TRBV18	-	-	TRBJ1-1	14	TGTGCCAGCTCACCAACGGACGGGAACACTGAAGCTTTCTTT	CASSPTDGNTEAFF
TRBV11-3	-	-	TRBJ2-7	15	TGTGCCAGCAGCTTAGAAGACGGGCCAGAGTACGAGCAGTACTTC	CASSLEDGPEYEQYF
TRBV7-9	-	-	TRBJ2-3	15	TGTGCCAGCAGCTTAGGCGGCCCTTTGGCAGATACGCAGTATTTT	CASSLGGPLADTQYF
TRBV11-2	-	TRBD1	TRBJ1-1	15	TGTGCCAGCGGCCCAAACTCCGGGACAGGGACTGAAGCTTTCTTT	CASGPNSGTGTEAFF
TRBV10-2	once	TRBD1	TRBJ1-2	14	TGCGCCAGCAGTGACCCGGGACAGTACTATGGCTACACCTTC	CASSDPGQYYGYTF
TRBV12-5	-	TRBD1	TRBJ2-2	13	TGTGCTAGTGGGCTAACAGGGGCCGGGGAGCTGTTTTTT	CASGLTGAGELFF
TRBV29-1	-	TRBD1	TRBJ2-7	14	TGCAGCGTTGCCCACCGACAGGGGGCCAACGAGCAGTACTTC	CSVAHRQGANEQYF
TRBV5-8	-	-	TRBJ2-3	16	TGTGCCAGCAGCTTGAGGCGGGGTGGAAGCACAGATACGCAGTATTTT	CASSLRRGGSTDTQYF
TRBV6-6	once	TRBD1	TRBJ1-2	16	TGTGCCAGCAGTTACCCCGGACAGGGTTTTGTATATGGCTACACCTTC	CASSYPGQGFVYGYTF
TRBV7-8	-	-	TRBJ2-5	16	TGTGCCAGCTCATCAGCCTCCTCAGGGAGTCAAGAGACCCAGTACTTC	CASSSASSGSQETQYF
TRBV18	once	-	TRBJ1-2	16	TGTGCCAGCTCACCAAAAGAAACAGGCCGAGGCTATGGCTACACCTTC	CASSPKETGRGYGYTF
TRBV4-2	few	-	TRBJ2-3	17	TGTGCCAGCAGCCAAGATGGGGCCGCAGGGGCAGGAGATACGCAGTATTTT	CASSQDGAAGAGDTQYF
TRBV5-1	-	-	TRBJ1-1	18	TGCGCCAGCAGCTTGGGGGCCCTAATAACAGTTATGAACACTGAAGCTTTCTTT	CASSLGALITVMNTEAFF